A single sample gave rise to the 6 T cell receptor beta chains below, sequenced in a study of response to subunit inactivated influenza vaccine. TCRdb re-analysed the RT-PCR reads in MiXCR, keeping a single row per CDR3 protein. The data contain approximately 530,000 distinct CDR3 sequences, under 8.5% of them seen just once; the ten biggest clones take up around 14%. Source: PBMCs from blood, taken around 25 months after vaccination. The source is a man aged 45 to 75 who received an inactivated influenza vaccine.

This clonotype was seen a few times. This rearrangement joins TRBV6-1 to TRBJ2-5; 10 bases align to TRBD2. CDR3 length: 15 amino acids. Germline V gives CDR1 MNHNS, CDR2 SASEGT. J lost 4 bases, V lost 6 bases, and 8 bases had no gene match. The CDR3 bases are TGTGCCAGCAGAGCGGGGGGGCAACCCGGAGAGACCCAGTACTTC. The encoded protein is CASRAGGQPGETQYF.

In its sample, this clonotype was seen many times. V usage is TRBV12-3 or TRBV12-4 and J usage is TRBJ2-3, with 13 bases that match TRBD2. The CDR3 contains 16 residues. V lost 6 bases and J lost 2; bases outside the gene matches: 5. The CDR3 bases are TGTGCCAGCAGCCGCACTAGCGGGGGGGACACAGATACGCAGTATTTT. It codes for CASSRTSGGDTDTQYF.

This clonotype was recorded a few times. This sequence joins TRBV12-3 or TRBV12-4 and TRBJ1-2, with a tentative D call TRBD1 (6 bases). The CDR3 loop spans 15 amino acids. Trimming removed 6 bases at V and 4 bases at J, with 18 bases between. The CDR3 DNA reads TGTGCCAGCAGCCTCCGGGGGCTCGCCCTCTATGGCTACACCTTC. The encoded protein is CASSLRGLALYGYTF.

This rearrangement joins TRBV5-1 to TRBJ2-3; tentatively, D is TRBD2 (5 bases). The CDR3 is 14 amino acids. Germline V gives CDR1 SGHRS, CDR2 YFSETQ. Deletions cut 4 bases from V and 2 bases from J, with 11 bases between. The CDR3 coding sequence is TGCGCCAGCAGCCCGGCGGGCTACACAGATACGCAGTATTTT. Translation: CASSPAGYTDTQYF.

Turning to this clonotype: Sequence at one end of the junction differs from germline and may be a read error. V is TRBV6-6 and J is TRBJ1-5; D gene unclear. Germline loops: CDR1 MNHNY, CDR2 SVGAGI (reference sequence). The CDR3 spans 13 residues. The CDR3 sequence: CASSYMTAQSQHF. CDR3 DNA: TGTGCCAGCAGTTACATGACCGCTCAGTCCCAGCATTTT.

This clonotype was seen at least ten times. J is TRBJ2-1 and V is TRBV5-5; D is ambiguous. The CDR3 has 11 amino acids. V lost 2 bases and J lost 15, with 12 bases in between. CDR1 SGHKS and CDR2 YYEKEE come from the germline V gene (reference sequence). The CDR3 loop is CASSLDSFLFF. CDR3 coding DNA: TGTGCCAGCAGCTTAGACTCTTTTCTGTTCTTC.